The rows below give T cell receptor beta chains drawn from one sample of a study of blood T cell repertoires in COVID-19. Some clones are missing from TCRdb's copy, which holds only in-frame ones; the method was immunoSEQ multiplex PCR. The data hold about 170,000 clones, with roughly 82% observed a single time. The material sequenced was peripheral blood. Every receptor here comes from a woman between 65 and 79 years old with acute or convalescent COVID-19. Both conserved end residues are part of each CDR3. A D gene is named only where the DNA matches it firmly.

CASRRQGANEKLFF,TRBD1,TRBJ1-4,TRBV7-8
CASSMTGENTEAFF,TRBD1,TRBJ1-1,TRBV7-3
CASRGEILAGSSLDEQFF,TRBD2,TRBJ2-1,TRBV19
CASSEILFGLAGNNEQFF,TRBD2,TRBJ2-1,TRBV10-2
CASSPSGGGGYQPQHF,NA,TRBJ1-5,TRBV18
CASSPDGPGTEAFF,NA,TRBJ1-1,TRBV6-2/TRBV6-3
CASSLGQNEQFF,NA,TRBJ2-1,TRBV5-4
CASSTAGETAYEQYF,TRBD2,TRBJ2-7,TRBV19
CASSQAGNQPQHF,NA,TRBJ1-5,TRBV3-1/TRBV3-2
CASSFYGQVNTEAFF,TRBD1,TRBJ1-1,TRBV11-2
CASSIAQGKTGELFF,NA,TRBJ2-2,TRBV19
CASSPHSNTGELFF,NA,TRBJ2-2,TRBV6-2/TRBV6-3
CASSLRRSAYEQYF,NA,TRBJ2-7,TRBV28
CASSLGSSEQYF,NA,TRBJ2-7,TRBV7-2
CASSSTAGNQPQHF,NA,TRBJ1-5,TRBV28
CASSLTGDQNIQYF,TRBD1,TRBJ2-4,TRBV18
CASSSQGGSYGYTF,TRBD1,TRBJ1-2,TRBV19
CASILQGVQETQYF,NA,TRBJ2-5,TRBV6-6
CASTVDRGRYTF,TRBD1,TRBJ1-2,TRBV6-5
CASRQGRDRNSPLHF,TRBD1,TRBJ1-6,TRBV7-2
CASRQGEGAFF,NA,TRBJ1-1,TRBV6-6
CASSQLAGIPNNEQFF,TRBD2,TRBJ2-1,TRBV28
CATSDCPRLAGFYEQYF,TRBD2,TRBJ2-7,TRBV24-1
CASSRGPLYGYTF,NA,TRBJ1-2,TRBV4-2
CASRPTGGDYGYTF,TRBD1,TRBJ1-2,TRBV6-6
CASSQQGGWEETQYF,NA,TRBJ2-5,TRBV7-9
CASSLSPPRGAPDTQYF,NA,TRBJ2-3,TRBV27
CASSRGAGGGETQYF,TRBD2,TRBJ2-5,TRBV14
CASSPQVGLEAFF,NA,TRBJ1-1,TRBV6-5
CASSPSSGRATNEQFF,TRBD2,TRBJ2-1,TRBV7-2
CASSVGTVPEAFF,TRBD1,TRBJ1-1,TRBV19
CATSLGQNTGELFF,NA,TRBJ2-2,TRBV15
CASSLIGGYIQYF,NA,TRBJ2-4,TRBV11-2
CASSRGDQGARNIQYF,TRBD1,TRBJ2-4,TRBV7-2
CASSWARGDTQYF,NA,TRBJ2-3,TRBV5-5
CASSLSETQYF,NA,TRBJ2-5,TRBV11-2
CASSPRQITNTEAFF,NA,TRBJ1-1,TRBV18
CATSRDPSAGYGYTF,NA,TRBJ1-2,TRBV15
CASSQDFHRGETQYF,NA,TRBJ2-5,TRBV4-3
CASSLGPGTEAFF,NA,TRBJ1-1,TRBV5-1
CASSRGYSYYNSPLHF,NA,TRBJ1-6,TRBV2
CASSLDLEVYNEQFF,NA,TRBJ2-1,TRBV5-1
CASSEWGDSPLHF,NA,TRBJ1-6,TRBV25-1
CASSLDRAYEQYF,NA,TRBJ2-7,TRBV5-1